This T cell receptor beta chain was identified during a study of a mutant IDH1 vaccine in newly diagnosed glioma. Overall study context: Vaccines began 4-6 weeks after radiotherapy alone, or with temozolomide cycles. Study-level results: There seemed to be no relation between pseudoprogression and changes in top peripheral T cell clonotypes. Evidence of vaccine-induced immune responses was documented in about 93% of patients.

Here immunoSEQ multiplex PCR was the method, and the copy in TCRdb shows in-frame clones only, minus some. The profile shows 38,000 or so clones, 90% to 95% of them singletons. Time point of the sample: week 5, during vaccination. What each vaccine dose contained was 300 ug of mutant IDH1 20-mer peptide, accompanied by topical imiquimod. There were new WHO grade 3 or 4 astrocytomas in the donors, and these were IDH1-mutant and ATRX-lost. Regarding this clone: Its antigen is unidentified.

V shed 3 bases and J shed 0 bases, with 7 bases lying between them. Germline CDR1 is SGHKS and CDR2 is YYEKEE (reference sequence). The CDR3 contains 15 residues. V usage is TRBV5-5 and J usage is TRBJ2-6; D unclear. The TCR originated in a man in his fifties or sixties with glioma. The specimen comprised PBMCs, sampled from a glioma patient whose treatment included an IDH1 peptide vaccine. CDR3 amino acids: CASSYGTSGANVLTF. CDR3 in DNA: TGTGCCAGCAGCTATGGTACCTCTGGGGCCAACGTCCTGACTTTC.